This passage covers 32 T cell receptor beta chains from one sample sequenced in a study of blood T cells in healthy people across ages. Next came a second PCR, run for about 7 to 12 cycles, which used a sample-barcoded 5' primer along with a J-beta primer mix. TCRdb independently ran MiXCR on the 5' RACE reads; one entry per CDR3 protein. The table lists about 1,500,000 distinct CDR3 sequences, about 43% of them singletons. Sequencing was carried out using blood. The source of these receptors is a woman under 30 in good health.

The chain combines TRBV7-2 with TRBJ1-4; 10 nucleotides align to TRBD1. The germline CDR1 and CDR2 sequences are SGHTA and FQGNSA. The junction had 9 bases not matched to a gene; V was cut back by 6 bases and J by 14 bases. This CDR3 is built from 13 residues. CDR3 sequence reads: CASSTGTGEYLFF. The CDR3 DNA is TGTGCCAGCAGTACCGGGACAGGGGAATATCTGTTTTTT.

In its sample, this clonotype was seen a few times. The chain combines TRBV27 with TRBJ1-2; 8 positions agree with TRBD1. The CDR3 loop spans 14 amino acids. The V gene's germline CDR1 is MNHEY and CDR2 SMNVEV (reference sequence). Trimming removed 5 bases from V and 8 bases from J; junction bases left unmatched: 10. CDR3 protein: CASSPDRTGQGYTF. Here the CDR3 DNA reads TGTGCCAGCAGTCCCGACCGGACAGGGCAAGGCTACACCTTC.

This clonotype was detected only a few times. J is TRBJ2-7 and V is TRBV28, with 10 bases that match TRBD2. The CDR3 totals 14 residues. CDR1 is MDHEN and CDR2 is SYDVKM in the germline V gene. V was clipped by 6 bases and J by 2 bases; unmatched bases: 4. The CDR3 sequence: CASRSGGGTYEQYF. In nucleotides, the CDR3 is TGTGCCAGCAGGAGCGGGGGGGGAACCTACGAGCAGTACTTC.

CDR3 residues: CSARRQGAGNTEAFF. The CDR3 DNA reads as TGCAGTGCTAGACGGCAGGGGGCAGGTAACACTGAAGCTTTCTTT. The chain employs TRBV20-1 and TRBJ1-1, with TRBD1 matching over 8 bases. Per germline, CDR1 DFQATT and CDR2 SNEGSKA (reference sequence). V was pared by 2 bases and J by 2 bases, with 7 bases of the junction left unmatched. CDR3 length: 15 amino acids.

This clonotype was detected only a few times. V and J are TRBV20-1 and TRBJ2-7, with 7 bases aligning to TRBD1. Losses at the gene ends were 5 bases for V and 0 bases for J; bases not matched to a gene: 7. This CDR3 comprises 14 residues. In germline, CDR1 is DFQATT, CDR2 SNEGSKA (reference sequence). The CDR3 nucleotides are TGCAGTGCTGCTTCAGGGGGACACTCCTACGAGCAGTACTTC. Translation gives CSAASGGHSYEQYF.

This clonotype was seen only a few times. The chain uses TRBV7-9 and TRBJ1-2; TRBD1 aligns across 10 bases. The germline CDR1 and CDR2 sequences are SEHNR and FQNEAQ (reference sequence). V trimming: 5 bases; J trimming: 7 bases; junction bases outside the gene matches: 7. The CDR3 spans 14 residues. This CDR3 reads CASSPGTGVAGYTF. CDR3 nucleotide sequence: TGTGCCAGCAGCCCCGGGACAGGGGTTGCTGGCTACACCTTC.

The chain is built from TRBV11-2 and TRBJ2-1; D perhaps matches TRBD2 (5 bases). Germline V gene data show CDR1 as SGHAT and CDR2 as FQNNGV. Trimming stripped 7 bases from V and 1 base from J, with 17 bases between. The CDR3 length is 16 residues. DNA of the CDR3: TGTGCCAGCACCCTTAGGCAGGACTTGTCCTACAATGAGCAGTTCTTC. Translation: CASTLRQDLSYNEQFF.

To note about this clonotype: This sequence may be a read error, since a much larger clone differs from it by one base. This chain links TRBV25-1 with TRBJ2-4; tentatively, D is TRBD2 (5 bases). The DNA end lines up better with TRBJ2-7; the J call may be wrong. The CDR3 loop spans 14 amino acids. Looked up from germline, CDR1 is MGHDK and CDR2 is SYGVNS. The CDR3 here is CASSESSGFYEQYF. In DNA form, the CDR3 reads TGTGCCAGCAGTGAAAGCTCGGGGTTCTACGAGCAGTACTTC.

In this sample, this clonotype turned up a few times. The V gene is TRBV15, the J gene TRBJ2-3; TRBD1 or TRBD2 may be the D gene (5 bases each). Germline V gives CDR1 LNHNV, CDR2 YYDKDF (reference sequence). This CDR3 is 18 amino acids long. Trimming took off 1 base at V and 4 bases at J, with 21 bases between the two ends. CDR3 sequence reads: CATSRARDLAPRADTQYF. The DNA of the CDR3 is TGTGCCACCAGCAGAGCCCGGGACCTAGCCCCTCGCGCAGATACGCAGTATTTT.

This CDR3 is CASSQVGLLDGNTIYF. The CDR3, as DNA: TGCGCCAGCAGCCAAGTAGGGCTCTTGGACGGAAACACCATATATTTT. The chain joins TRBV4-1 to TRBJ1-3; D is unclear. The CDR3 is 16 residues long. Per the germline V gene, CDR1 is MGHRA and CDR2 is YSYEKL. The ends were cut back, 1 base at V and 4 bases at J, with 14 bases in the middle.

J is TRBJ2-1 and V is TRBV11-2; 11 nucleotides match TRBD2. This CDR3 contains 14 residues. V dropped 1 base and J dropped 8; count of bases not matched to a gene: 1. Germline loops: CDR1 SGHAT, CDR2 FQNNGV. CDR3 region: CASSLAGLADEQFF. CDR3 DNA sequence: TGTGCCAGCAGCTTAGCGGGACTAGCGGATGAGCAGTTCTTC.

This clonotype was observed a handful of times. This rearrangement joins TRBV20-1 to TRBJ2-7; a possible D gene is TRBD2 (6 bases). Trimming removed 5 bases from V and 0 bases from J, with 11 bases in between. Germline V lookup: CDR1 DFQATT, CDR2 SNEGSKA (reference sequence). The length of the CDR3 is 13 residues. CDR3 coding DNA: TGCAGTGCTGGAGGGACTTCCTCCTACGAGCAGTACTTC. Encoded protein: CSAGGTSSYEQYF.

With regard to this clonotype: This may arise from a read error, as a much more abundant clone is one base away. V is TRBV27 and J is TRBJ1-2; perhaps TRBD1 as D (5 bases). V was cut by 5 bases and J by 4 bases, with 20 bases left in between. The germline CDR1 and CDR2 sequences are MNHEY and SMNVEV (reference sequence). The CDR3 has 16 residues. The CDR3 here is CASSRGGLQTVYGYTF. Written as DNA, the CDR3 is TGTGCCAGCAGTCGGGGGGGTCTTCAGACCGTCTATGGCTACACCTTC.

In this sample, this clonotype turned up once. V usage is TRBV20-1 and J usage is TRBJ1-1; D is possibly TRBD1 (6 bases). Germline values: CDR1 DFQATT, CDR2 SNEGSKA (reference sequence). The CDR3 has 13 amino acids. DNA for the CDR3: TGCAGCCCCCGGGACAACAAGAACACTGAAGCTTTCTTT. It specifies CSPRDNKNTEAFF.

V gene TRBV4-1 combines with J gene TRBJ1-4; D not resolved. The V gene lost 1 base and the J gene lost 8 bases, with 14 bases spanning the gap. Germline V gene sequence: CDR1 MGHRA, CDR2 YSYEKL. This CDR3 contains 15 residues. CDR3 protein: CASSQGVGGREKLFF. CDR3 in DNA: TGCGCCAGCAGCCAAGGGGTAGGTGGGCGAGAAAAACTGTTTTTT.

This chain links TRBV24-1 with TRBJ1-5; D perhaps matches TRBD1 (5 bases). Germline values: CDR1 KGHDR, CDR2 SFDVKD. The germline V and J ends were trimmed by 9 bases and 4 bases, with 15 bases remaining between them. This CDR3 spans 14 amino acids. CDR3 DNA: TGTGCCACCGGCGGGAGGGGCCGGAATCAGCCCCAGCATTTT. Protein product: CATGGRGRNQPQHF.

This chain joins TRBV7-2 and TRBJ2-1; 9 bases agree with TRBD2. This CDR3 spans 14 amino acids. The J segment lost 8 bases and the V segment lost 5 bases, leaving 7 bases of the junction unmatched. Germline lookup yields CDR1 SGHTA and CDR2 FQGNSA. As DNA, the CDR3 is TGTGCCAGCAGCGTAGAGGGACTAGCATATGAGCAGTTCTTC. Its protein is CASSVEGLAYEQFF. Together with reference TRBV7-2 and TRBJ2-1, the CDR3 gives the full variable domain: GAGVSQSPSNKVTEKGKDVELRCDPISGHTALYWYRQSLGQGLEFLIYFQGNSAPDKSGLPSDRFSAERTGGSVSTLTIQRTQQEDSAVYLCASSVEGLAYEQFFGPGTRLTVL.

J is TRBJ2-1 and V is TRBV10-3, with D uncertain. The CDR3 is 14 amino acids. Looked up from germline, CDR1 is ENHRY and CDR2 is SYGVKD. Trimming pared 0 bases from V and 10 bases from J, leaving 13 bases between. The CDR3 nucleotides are TGTGCCATCAGTGAGTCAGGTCCGGCTTGGGAGCAGTTCTTC. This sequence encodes CAISESGPAWEQFF.

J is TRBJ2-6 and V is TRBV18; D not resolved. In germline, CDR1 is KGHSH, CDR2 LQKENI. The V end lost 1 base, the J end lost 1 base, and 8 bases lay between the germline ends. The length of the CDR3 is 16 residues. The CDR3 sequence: CASSPRRFSGANVLTF. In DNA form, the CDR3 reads TGTGCCAGCTCACCACGGCGGTTTTCTGGGGCCAACGTCCTGACTTTC.

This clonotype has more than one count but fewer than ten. This CDR3 reads CASSPGPKPDYGYTF. The CDR3 nucleotides read TGTGCCAGCAGCCCCGGACCAAAACCAGATTATGGCTACACCTTC. V gene TRBV9 combines with J gene TRBJ1-2; D is ambiguous. Germline V gene data show CDR1 as SGDLS and CDR2 as YYNGEE. Trimming stripped 4 bases from V and 5 bases from J, with 18 bases between. This CDR3 is built from 15 residues.

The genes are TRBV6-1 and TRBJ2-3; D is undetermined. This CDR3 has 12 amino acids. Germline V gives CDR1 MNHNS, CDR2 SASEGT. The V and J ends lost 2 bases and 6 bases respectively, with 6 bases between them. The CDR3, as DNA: TGTGCCAGCAGTGAATTAGTGGATACGCAGTATTTT. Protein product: CASSELVDTQYF.

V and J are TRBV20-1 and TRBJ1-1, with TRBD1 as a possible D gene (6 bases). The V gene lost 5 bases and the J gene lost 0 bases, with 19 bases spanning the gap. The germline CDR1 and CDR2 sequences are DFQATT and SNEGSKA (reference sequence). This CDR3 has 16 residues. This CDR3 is CSALMAGVWMNTEAFF. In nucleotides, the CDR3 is TGCAGTGCTCTCATGGCAGGGGTATGGATGAACACTGAAGCTTTCTTT.

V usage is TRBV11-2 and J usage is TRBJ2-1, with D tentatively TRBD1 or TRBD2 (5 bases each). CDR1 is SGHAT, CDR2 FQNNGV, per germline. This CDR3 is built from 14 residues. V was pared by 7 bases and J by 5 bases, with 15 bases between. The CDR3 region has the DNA TGTGCCAGCATCCTTTGGGACGGGAACAATGAGCAGTTCTTC. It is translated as CASILWDGNNEQFF.

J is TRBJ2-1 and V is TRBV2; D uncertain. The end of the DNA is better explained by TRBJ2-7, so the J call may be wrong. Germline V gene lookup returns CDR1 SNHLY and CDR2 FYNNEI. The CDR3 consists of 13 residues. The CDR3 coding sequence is TGTGCCAGCAACCCCTCGAGGTACAATGAGCAGTACTTC. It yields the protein CASNPSRYNEQYF.

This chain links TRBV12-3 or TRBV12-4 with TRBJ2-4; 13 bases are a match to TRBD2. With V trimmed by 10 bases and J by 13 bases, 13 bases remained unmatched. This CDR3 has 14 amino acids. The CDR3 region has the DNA TGTGCCATCACACTAGCGGGGGGGCGCGGAGAGCAGTACTTC. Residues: CAITLAGGRGEQYF.

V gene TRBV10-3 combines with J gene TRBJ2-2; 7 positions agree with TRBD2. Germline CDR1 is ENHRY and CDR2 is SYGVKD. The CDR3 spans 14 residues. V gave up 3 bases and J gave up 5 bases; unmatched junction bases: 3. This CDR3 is CAISDWGGTGELFF. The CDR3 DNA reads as TGTGCCATCAGTGACTGGGGAGGGACCGGGGAGCTGTTTTTT.

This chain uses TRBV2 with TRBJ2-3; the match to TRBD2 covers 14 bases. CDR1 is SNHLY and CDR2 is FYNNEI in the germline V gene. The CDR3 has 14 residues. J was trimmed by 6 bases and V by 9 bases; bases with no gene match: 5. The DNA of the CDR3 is TGTGCCAGGACTAGCGGGGGGGCCAGGGATACGCAGTATTTT. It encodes CARTSGGARDTQYF.

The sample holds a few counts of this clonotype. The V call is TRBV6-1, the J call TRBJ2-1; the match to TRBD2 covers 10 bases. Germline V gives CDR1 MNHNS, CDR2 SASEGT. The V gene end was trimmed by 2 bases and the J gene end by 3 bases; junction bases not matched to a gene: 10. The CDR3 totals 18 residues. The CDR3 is CASSEKAPRLAGYNEQFF. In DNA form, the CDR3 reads TGTGCCAGCAGTGAAAAGGCCCCCCGACTAGCGGGCTACAATGAGCAGTTCTTC.

CDR3 sequence: CASSLRHPLWHTEAFF. In nucleotides, the CDR3 is TGTGCCAGCAGCTTAAGACATCCCCTTTGGCACACTGAAGCTTTCTTT. The V gene is TRBV13, the J gene TRBJ1-1; D gene uncertain. The CDR3 runs 16 residues. Germline V gene data show CDR1 as PRHDT and CDR2 as FYEKMQ (reference sequence). The V and J ends lost 2 bases and 3 bases respectively, with 16 bases between them.

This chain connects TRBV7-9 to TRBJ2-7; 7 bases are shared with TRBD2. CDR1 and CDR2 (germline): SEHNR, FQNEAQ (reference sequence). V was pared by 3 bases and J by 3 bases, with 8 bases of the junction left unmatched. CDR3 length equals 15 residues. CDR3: CASSLDGTKGYEQYF. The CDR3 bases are TGTGCCAGCAGCTTGGACGGGACTAAAGGCTACGAGCAGTACTTC.

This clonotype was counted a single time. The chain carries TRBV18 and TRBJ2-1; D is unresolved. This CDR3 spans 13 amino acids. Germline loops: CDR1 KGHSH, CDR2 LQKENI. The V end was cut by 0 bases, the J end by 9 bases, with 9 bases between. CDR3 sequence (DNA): TGTGCCAGCTCACCACCTTCGACCGCTGAGCAGTTCTTC. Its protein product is CASSPPSTAEQFF.

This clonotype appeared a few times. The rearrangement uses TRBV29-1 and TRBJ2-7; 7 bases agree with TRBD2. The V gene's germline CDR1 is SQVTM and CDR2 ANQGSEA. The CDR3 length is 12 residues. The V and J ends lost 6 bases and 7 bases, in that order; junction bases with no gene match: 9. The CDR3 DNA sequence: TGCAGCGTGGGGACTAACTACAATGAGCAGTACTTC. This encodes CSVGTNYNEQYF.